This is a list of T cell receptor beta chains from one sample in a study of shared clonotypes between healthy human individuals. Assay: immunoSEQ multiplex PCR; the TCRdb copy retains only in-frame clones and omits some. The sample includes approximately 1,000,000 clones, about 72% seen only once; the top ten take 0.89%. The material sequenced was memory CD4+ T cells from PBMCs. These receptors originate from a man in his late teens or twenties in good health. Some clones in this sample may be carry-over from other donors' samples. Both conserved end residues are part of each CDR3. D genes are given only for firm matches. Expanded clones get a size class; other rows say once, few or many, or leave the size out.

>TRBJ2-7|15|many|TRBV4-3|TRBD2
CASSQEFGREYEQYF
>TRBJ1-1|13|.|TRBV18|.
CASSPVADTEAFF
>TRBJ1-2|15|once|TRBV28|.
CASIRPSPDRYGYTF
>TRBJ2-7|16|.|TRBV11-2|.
CASSLGSRTATYEQYF
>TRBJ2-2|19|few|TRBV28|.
CASSFPDGRAIWEAGELFF
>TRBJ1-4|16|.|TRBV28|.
CASRFLPGQRNEKLFF
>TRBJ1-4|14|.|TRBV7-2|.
CASSSRRGEEKLFF
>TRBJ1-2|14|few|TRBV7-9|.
CASSPSGGDYGYTF
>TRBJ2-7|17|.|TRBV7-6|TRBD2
CASSSGLAGDPAYEQYF
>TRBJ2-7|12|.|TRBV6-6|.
CASSQGPVEQYF
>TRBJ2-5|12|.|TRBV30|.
CAWSPTGVTQYF
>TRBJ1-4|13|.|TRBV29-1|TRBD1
CSARRGLGEKLFF
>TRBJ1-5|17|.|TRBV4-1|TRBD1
CASSQDPGQGSNQPQHF
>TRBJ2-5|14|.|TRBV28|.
CASSSDGGRETQYF
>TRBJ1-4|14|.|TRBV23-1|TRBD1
CANTTRQGNEKLFF
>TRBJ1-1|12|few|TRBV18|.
CASSGPQGEAFF
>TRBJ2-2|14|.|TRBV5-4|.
CASSLTGGAGELFF
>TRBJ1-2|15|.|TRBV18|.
CASSPEDGKFYGYTF
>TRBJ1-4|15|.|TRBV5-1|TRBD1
CASRVTGGQNEKLFF
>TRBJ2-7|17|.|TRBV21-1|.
CASSKVTRQGLGYEQYF
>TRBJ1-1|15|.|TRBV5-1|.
CASSAGGWANTEAFF
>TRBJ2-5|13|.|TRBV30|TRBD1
CAGETGGQETQYF
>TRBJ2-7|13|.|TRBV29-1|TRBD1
CSAGTGSTYEQYF
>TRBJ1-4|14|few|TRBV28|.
CASSGGEWSEKLFF
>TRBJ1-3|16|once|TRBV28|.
CASSSPVLDSGNTIYF
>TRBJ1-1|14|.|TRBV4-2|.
CASSQEMRTPEAFF
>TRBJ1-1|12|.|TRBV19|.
CASSWGDTEAFF
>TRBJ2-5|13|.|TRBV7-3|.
CASSTGWQETQYF
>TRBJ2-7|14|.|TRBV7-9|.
CASNQGQSSYEQYF
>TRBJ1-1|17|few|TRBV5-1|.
CASSYQQYLGLSGEAFF
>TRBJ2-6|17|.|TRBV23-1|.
CASRIIPGFSGANVLTF
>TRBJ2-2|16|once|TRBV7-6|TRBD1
CASSFRQGVAAGELFF
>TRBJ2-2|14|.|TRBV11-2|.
CASSLNINTGELFF
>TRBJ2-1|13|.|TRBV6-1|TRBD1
CASSRQGYNEQFF
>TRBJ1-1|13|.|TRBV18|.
CASSTGSGTEAFF
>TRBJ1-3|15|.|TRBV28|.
CASSLPLTSGNTIYF
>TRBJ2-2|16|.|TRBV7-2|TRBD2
CASRRLAGTTTGELFF
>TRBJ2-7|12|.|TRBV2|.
CASSGSSYEQYF
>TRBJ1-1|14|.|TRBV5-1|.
CASMAFRQMAEAFF
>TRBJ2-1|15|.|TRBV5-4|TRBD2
CASRPPLAGGKEQFF
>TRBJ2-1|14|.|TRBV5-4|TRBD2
CASSQTSGVNEQFF
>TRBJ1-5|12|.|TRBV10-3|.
CAIGAGDQPQHF
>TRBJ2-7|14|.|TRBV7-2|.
CASSSRRPGLEQYF
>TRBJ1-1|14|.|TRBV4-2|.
CASSQDQANLGTFF
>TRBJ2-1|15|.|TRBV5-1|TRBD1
CASSPGTGAVNEQFF
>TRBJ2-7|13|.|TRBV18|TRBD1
CASSPGQVYEQYF
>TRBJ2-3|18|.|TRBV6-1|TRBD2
CASSGAWTSGRRADTQYF
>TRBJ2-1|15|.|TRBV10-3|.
CAISDQLLTGNEQFF
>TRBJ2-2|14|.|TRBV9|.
CASRRVVGAGELFF
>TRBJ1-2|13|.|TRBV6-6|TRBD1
CASKRTGAYGYTF
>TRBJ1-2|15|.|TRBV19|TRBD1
CASSMLADRVNGYTF
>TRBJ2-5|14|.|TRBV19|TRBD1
CASTADRGSETQYF
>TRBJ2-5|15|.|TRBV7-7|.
CASSLEGGRWETQYF
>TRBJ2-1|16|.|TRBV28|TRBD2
CASRATGTSRYNEQFF
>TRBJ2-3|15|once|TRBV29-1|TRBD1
CSGQGARRGTDTQYF
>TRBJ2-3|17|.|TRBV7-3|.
CASSLGRESQGLDTQYF
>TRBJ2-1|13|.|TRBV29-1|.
CSVVGRFYNEQFF
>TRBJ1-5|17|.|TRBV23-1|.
CASSQSTGGIVGQPQHF